This T cell receptor beta chain was documented in a study of blood T cells in healthy people across ages. In the case of this clonotype: One junction end does not reproduce the germline sequence, and a read error may be involved.

In germline, CDR1 is LNHNV, CDR2 YYDKDF (reference sequence). The CDR3 contains 16 residues. Combining a sample-barcoded 5' primer with a J-beta primer mix, a second PCR ran for 7 to 11 cycles. A template-switch adaptor containing 12 random nucleotides labeled each cDNA molecule. A single record per CDR3 protein comes from TCRdb applying MiXCR to the 5' RACE reads. Of a few hundred thousand distinct CDR3 sequences in the sample, 27% are singletons; the top ten hold less than 20%. The V gene is TRBV15, the J gene TRBJ2-5; tentative D call: TRBD1 (5 bases). The source of this sequence is a woman in her 70s in good health. Material: blood. CDR3 protein: CATSRGQTGAQGTQYF. In DNA form, the CDR3 reads TGTGCCACCAGCAGAGGTCAAACAGGCGCCCAAGGGACCCAGTACTTC.